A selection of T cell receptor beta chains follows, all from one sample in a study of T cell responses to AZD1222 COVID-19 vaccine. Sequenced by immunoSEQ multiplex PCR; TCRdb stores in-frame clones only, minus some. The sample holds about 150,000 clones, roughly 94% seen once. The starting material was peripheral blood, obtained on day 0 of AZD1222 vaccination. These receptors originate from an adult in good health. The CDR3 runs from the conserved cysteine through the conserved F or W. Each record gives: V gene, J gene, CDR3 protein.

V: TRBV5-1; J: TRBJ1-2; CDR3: CASSLGGPHGYTF
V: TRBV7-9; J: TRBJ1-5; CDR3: CASSSLTAQNQPQHF
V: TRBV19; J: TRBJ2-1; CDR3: CASSIAPGTSSLNEQFF
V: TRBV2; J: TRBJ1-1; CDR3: CASSAYNEAFF
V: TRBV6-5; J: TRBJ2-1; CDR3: CASKSGQGPPEQFF
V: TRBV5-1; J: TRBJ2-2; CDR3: CASSLGPAGTNTGELFF
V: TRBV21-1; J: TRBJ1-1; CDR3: CASSKVQVRRGHLPKNTEAFF
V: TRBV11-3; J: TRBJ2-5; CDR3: CASSSTGVGLQETQYF
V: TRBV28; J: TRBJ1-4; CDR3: CASSSKDRDGNEKLFF
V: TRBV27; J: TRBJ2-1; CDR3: CASSEPWGEYNEQFF
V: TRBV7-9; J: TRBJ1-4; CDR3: CASSLGAGGARREEKLFF
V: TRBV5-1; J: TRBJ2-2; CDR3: CASSLGHNTGELFF
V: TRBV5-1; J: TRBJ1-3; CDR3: CASSFSGYRNTIYF
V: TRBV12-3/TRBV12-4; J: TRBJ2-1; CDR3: CASSSGTSNPFF
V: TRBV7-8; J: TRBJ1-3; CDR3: CASSPRVSGNTIYF
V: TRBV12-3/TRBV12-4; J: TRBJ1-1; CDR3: CASREGWTEAFF
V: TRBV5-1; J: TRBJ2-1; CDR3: CASKTSGRRVDEQFF
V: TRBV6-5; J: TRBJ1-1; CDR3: CASAQSNTEAFF
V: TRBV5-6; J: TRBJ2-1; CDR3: CASSNPGTTHNEQFF
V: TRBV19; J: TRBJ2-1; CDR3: CASSISGGAGEQFF
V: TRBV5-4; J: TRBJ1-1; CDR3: CASGDAEAFF
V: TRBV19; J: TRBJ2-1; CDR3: CASTSGLAGGSYNEQFF
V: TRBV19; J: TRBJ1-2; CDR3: CASMVGYGYTF
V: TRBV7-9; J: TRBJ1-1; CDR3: CASSLPGQGTEAFF
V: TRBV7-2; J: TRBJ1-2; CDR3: CASSPGQTYGYTF
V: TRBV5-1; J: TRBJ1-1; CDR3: CASSFRSRRNTEAFF
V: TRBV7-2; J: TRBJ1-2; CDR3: CASSARLDAGYTF
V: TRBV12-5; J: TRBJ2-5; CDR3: CASGLVRETQYF
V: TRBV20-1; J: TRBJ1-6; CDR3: CSASWRNLDNSPLHF
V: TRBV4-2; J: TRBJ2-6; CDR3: CASSPGGTGANVLTF
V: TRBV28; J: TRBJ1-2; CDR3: CASSLYEANGYTF
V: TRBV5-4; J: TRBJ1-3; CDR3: CASSIDTSGNTIYF
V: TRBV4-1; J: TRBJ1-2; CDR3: CASSQEPSDQGKILFSNYGYTF
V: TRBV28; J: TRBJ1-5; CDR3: CASSPGAPRPQHF
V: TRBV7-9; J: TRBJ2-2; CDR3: CASSSQGPNTGELFF
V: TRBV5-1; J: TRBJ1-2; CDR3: CASSFDGTAPYGYTF
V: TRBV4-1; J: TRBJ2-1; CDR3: CASSQQLGGLAYNEQFF
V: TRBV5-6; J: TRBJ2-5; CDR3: CASSLVGEKQETQYF
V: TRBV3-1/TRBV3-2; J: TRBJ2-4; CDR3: CASSPTLAGWDNIQYF
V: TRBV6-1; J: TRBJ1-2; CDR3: CASSEANYGYTF